This T cell receptor beta chain comes out of a study of regulatory T cells in long-lasting Graves disease. Stated time point: newly diagnosed GD, antithyroid drugs for less than 3 months. The TCR library was made from RNA that had been extracted from PBMCs in TRIzol. In its sample, this clonotype was seen once. What it binds is unknown. A far larger clone is only one base removed, so a read error is likely. Whole-study findings and limits: Persistent disease was associated with favored TRBV28 usage and with favored use of TRBJ1-2 and TRBJ2-5.

Germline values: CDR1 SGHTA, CDR2 FQGNSA. This CDR3 spans 15 amino acids. The ends were cut back, 0 bases at V and 10 bases at J, with 16 bases in the middle. Arm-PCR of CDR3 regions with iRepertoire HTBI primers generated TCR beta libraries. Each CDR3 protein gets one entry after TCRdb re-called the multiplex PCR reads with MiXCR. The sample lists over 200,000 distinct CDR3 sequences; about 18% were seen once. These data also formed part of another study, on T cells in Graves' hyperthyroidism and ophthalmopathy.

The material was peripheral blood mononuclear cells (PBMCs), obtained at new diagnosis, from a patient treated with antithyroid drugs. The chain is built from TRBV7-2 and TRBJ2-1; D gene unclear. The sequence was obtained from a woman aged 30 to 39 with Graves disease. This CDR3 is CASSLAPVSSYEQFF. CDR3 nucleotides: TGTGCCAGCAGCTTAGCACCGGTGAGCTCCTACGAGCAGTTCTTC.